This TCR beta chain was sequenced during a study of blood T cell repertoires in COVID-19. Turning to the study itself: The United States, Italy and Spain supplied acute and convalescent COVID-19 samples. Nucleic acid was either cDNA or gDNA, and it came from T cells, B-cell-depleted T cells, or PBMCs.

Germline V gene sequence: CDR1 SGHAT, CDR2 FQNNGV. Trimming took off 1 base at V and 10 bases at J, with 14 bases between the two ends. The CDR3 runs to 15 residues. Per the study methods: Reference gene primer amplification gave nucleated cell count estimates. Repertoires were generated with immunoSEQ multiplex PCR, while TCRdb's copy carries only in-frame clones and drops some. V, J and clone size were drawn from that table, and D and trimming were deduced from the DNA. Of 90,000 to 120,000 clones in the sample, approximately 88% were seen once. The sequence derives from a man between 40 and 49 years old with active or convalescent COVID-19. Sample: peripheral blood. V gene TRBV11-2 combines with J gene TRBJ1-6, with D possibly matching TRBD1 (6 bases). The CDR3 DNA reads TGTGCCAGCAGCTTAGGAGGGGGTATCGGCTCACCCCTCCACTTT. Amino acids: CASSLGGGIGSPLHF.